The clone carrying this TCR beta chain was detected only once. Its antigen is currently unknown. It was cDNA, reverse transcribed from extracted RNA, that served as the sequencing template. Profiled with immunoSEQ multiplex PCR; TCRdb holds only in-frame clones, not every one. The repertoire has fewer than 200,000 clones, approximately 62% of them found once; the top ten carry 14%. The entry originates in a study of CD8+ T cells in alopecia areata. Study-wide background: Percent affected scalp area, the SALT score, rated treated patients' severity. Overall study findings and caveats: Uncertainty about whether baseline CD8+ expansion is linked to response remains, with one nonresponder. Within the top 100, expanded CD8+ clones significantly decreased with tofacitinib, as did scalp clonality.

In germline, CDR1 is MNHEY, CDR2 SMNVEV (reference sequence). The trim removed 4 bases at V and 3 bases at J, leaving 3 bases unmatched. CDR3 length: 13 amino acids. Treatment defined: oral pan-JAK inhibitor, 5-10 mg twice daily. Those with alopecia areata gave lesional scalp punch biopsies and peripheral blood. The chain links TRBV27 to TRBJ2-7; 7 nucleotides line up with TRBD1. This clonotype was sampled from a human donor with alopecia areata. The material sequenced was CD4+ T cells sorted from blood, taken at week 24, from a patient treated with tofacitinib. The CDR3 protein is CASSSWDSYEQYF. CDR3 nucleotides: TGTGCCAGCAGTTCCTGGGACAGCTACGAGCAGTACTTC.